Many counts were recorded for the clone carrying this TCR beta chain. No antigen is known for it. Germline values: CDR1 LNHDA, CDR2 SQIVND (reference sequence). V lost 9 bases and J lost 5, with 11 bases in between. This CDR3 is built from 13 residues. This record belongs to a study of early T cells in non-severe SARS-CoV-2 infection. Study information: Bulk RNA from unsorted whole blood was sequenced; chains were unpaired. Notes on the study in general: Missing private and CD4 specificities, VDJdb matching favored anti-spike CD8 responses.

Individual cDNA molecules were tagged with unique molecular identifiers. TCRdb reprocessed the 5' RACE reads with MiXCR, giving one entry per CDR3 protein. Of under 60,000 distinct CDR3 sequences in the sample, roughly a tenth were seen once. The starting material was whole blood, obtained at baseline. This clonotype was obtained from an adult who was a healthcare worker with PCR-confirmed SARS-CoV-2 infection or an uninfected control (not recorded which). V is TRBV19 and J is TRBJ2-6; no firm D call. CDR3 sequence: CASKDGRANVLTF. The CDR3 DNA sequence: TGTGCCAGCAAGGACGGGCGGGCCAACGTCCTGACTTTC. The whole variable domain, filled in from reference TRBV19 and TRBJ2-6, reads DGGITQSPKYLFRKEGQNVTLSCEQNLNHDAMYWYRQDPGQGLRLIYYSQIVNDFQKGDIAEGYSVSREKKESFPLTVTSAQKNPTAFYLCASKDGRANVLTFGAGSRLTVL.